These 26 T cell receptor beta chains were all obtained from the same sample, sequenced in a study of cytomegalovirus exposure and HLA in healthy donors. It was with 60 Vbeta and 13 Jbeta primers that the PCR ran. TCRdb's table, derived via immunoSEQ multiplex PCR, lists solely in-frame clones and lacks some. The table has around 170,000 clones, roughly 78% seen once; the top ten hold 1%. Sequencing was done on a sample of PBMCs. These TCRs come from a woman aged 50 to 60 in good health and CMV-seropositive.

The chain recombines TRBV27 with TRBJ2-2, with 9 bases aligning to TRBD1. The CDR3 has 19 residues. Per germline, CDR1 MNHEY and CDR2 SMNVEV (reference sequence). V lost 5 bases, J lost 4 bases, and 17 bases stayed unmatched. CDR3 loop: CASSPLRGQGRGGTGELFF. The CDR3, as DNA: TGTGCCAGCAGTCCGCTCAGGGGACAGGGAAGGGGAGGCACCGGGGAGCTGTTTTTT.

V and J are TRBV4-3 and TRBJ1-2, with TRBD1 matching 11 bases. The germline V gene encodes CDR1 LGHNA and CDR2 YSLEER. V dropped 0 bases and J dropped 2; count of bases not matched to a gene: 8. The CDR3 is made up of 18 amino acids. CDR3 loop: CASSQEGTGGSSNYGYTF. The CDR3 DNA follows: TGCGCCAGCAGCCAAGAGGGGACAGGGGGAAGCTCGAACTATGGCTACACCTTC.

CDR3 sequence (DNA): TGTGCCAGCAGTTTAGCCACATGGGGCTACACCTTC. Translating gives CASSLATWGYTF. The chain uses TRBV28 and TRBJ1-2, with D uncertain. Germline-derived CDR1 and CDR2 are MDHEN and SYDVKM. Trimming took off 2 bases at V and 8 bases at J, with 9 bases between the two ends. The CDR3 totals 12 residues.

V usage is TRBV7-2 and J usage is TRBJ2-5; 8 nucleotides match TRBD1. Germline V gene data show CDR1 as SGHTA and CDR2 as FQGNSA. The V segment lost 5 bases and the J segment 5 bases; nucleotides outside the gene matches: 7. The CDR3 has 14 amino acids. The CDR3 spells CASSPRTGMETQYF. The CDR3 DNA is TGTGCCAGCAGCCCGAGGACAGGGATGGAGACCCAGTACTTC.

This chain uses TRBV6-5 with TRBJ1-1; D is undetermined. Germline lookup yields CDR1 MNHEY and CDR2 SVGAGI. CDR3 length: 14 amino acids. Trimming cost V 2 bases and J 6 bases, with 13 bases left between them. In nucleotides, the CDR3 is TGTGCCAGCAGTTACGGCGGCAGCTTCCCTGAAGCTTTCTTT. Its protein is CASSYGGSFPEAFF.

The chain joins TRBV7-3 to TRBJ2-3; D is ambiguous. V was pared by 3 bases and J by 3 bases, with 10 bases between. Germline values: CDR1 SGHTA, CDR2 FQGTGA. CDR3 length: 14 amino acids. CDR3 DNA sequence: TGTGCCAGCAGCTTCCCGAGTATGACAGATACGCAGTATTTT. Encoded protein: CASSFPSMTDTQYF.

The chain combines TRBV5-1 with TRBJ2-1, with 9 bases fitting TRBD2. This CDR3 contains 16 residues. J lost 4 bases, V lost 2 bases, and 7 bases had no gene match. Germline V gene sequence: CDR1 SGHRS, CDR2 YFSETQ. This chain's CDR3 is CASSFLPTSGYNEQFF. The CDR3 coding sequence is TGCGCCAGCAGCTTTCTTCCGACTAGCGGATACAATGAGCAGTTCTTC.

The chain is built from TRBV15 and TRBJ1-1; D ambiguous. V gave up 2 bases and J gave up 1 base, with 2 bases separating them. This CDR3 comprises 12 residues. Germline assignment: CDR1 LNHNV and CDR2 YYDKDF (reference sequence). CDR3 sequence (DNA): TGTGCCACCAGCAGACAGAACACTGAAGCTTTCTTT. It codes for CATSRQNTEAFF.

The chain recombines TRBV10-3 with TRBJ2-1; 7 nucleotides line up with TRBD2. The CDR3 has 16 amino acids. The junction had 10 bases not matched to a gene; V was cut back by 8 bases and J by 0 bases. CDR1 and CDR2 (germline): ENHRY, SYGVKD. This CDR3 is CAIGEGLATSYNEQFF. The CDR3 DNA sequence: TGTGCCATCGGGGAGGGTCTAGCGACCTCCTACAATGAGCAGTTCTTC.

This rearrangement joins TRBV9 to TRBJ2-1; perhaps TRBD1 as D (5 bases). This CDR3 has 13 amino acids. From germline, CDR1 is SGDLS and CDR2 YYNGEE. V was cut by 4 bases and J by 13 bases, with 18 bases left in between. The CDR3 region is CASSLRQPTPQFF. Here the CDR3 DNA reads TGTGCCAGCAGCCTACGACAGCCCACGCCCCAGTTCTTC.

This clone has only one observation. The J gene is TRBJ2-7, the V gene TRBV28; D not resolved. This CDR3 region has 15 residues. Germline loops: CDR1 MDHEN, CDR2 SYDVKM. V lost 4 bases to trimming and J lost 0 bases, with 13 bases between them. The CDR3 region has the DNA TGTGCCAGCAGTTCCCCTCGATGGAGCTCCTACGAGCAGTACTTC. It specifies CASSSPRWSSYEQYF.

In regard to this clone: Compared with germline, one end of the junction differs, possibly owing to a read error. The chain is built from TRBV7-9 and TRBJ2-7; D perhaps matches TRBD2 (6 bases). CDR1 SEHNR and CDR2 FQNEAQ come from the germline V gene (reference sequence). This CDR3 contains 15 residues. This chain's CDR3 is CSSSWGVLLSYEQYF. The CDR3, as DNA: TGTTCCAGCAGCTGGGGGGTCTTGCTCTCCTACGAGCAGTACTTC.

V is TRBV10-2 and J is TRBJ1-5, with a weak D call TRBD1 (5 bases). Germline assignment: CDR1 WSHSY and CDR2 SAAADI. Trimming left V 6 bases short and J 0 bases short, with 12 bases between. This CDR3 is built from 15 residues. CDR3 residues: CASRETGGSNQPQHF. The CDR3, as DNA: TGCGCCAGCAGGGAGACGGGGGGTAGCAATCAGCCCCAGCATTTT.

J is TRBJ2-2 and V is TRBV5-4; the match to TRBD2 covers 7 bases. The CDR3 covers 16 residues. V lost 0 bases, J lost 4 bases, and 6 bases stayed unmatched. Germline V gene lookup returns CDR1 SGHNT and CDR2 YYREEE (reference sequence). CDR3 protein: CASSLAPGEGTGELFF. As DNA, the CDR3 is TGTGCCAGCAGCTTGGCTCCCGGGGAGGGCACCGGGGAGCTGTTTTTT. Drawing the rest from reference TRBV5-4 and TRBJ2-2, the complete variable domain is ETGVTQSPTHLIKTRGQQVTLRCSSQSGHNTVSWYQQALGQGPQFIFQYYREEENGRGNFPPRFSGLQFPNYSSELNVNALELDDSALYLCASSLAPGEGTGELFFGEGSRLTVL.

V and J are TRBV7-9 and TRBJ1-3; 11 bases fit TRBD1. V trimming: 5 bases; J trimming: 2 bases; junction bases outside the gene matches: 2. The germline CDR1 and CDR2 sequences are SEHNR and FQNEAQ (reference sequence). The CDR3 runs to 15 residues. The CDR3 reads CASSPGQGAGNTIYF. The CDR3 DNA is TGTGCCAGCAGCCCGGGACAGGGGGCTGGAAACACCATATATTTT. Variable domain in full (rest from reference TRBV7-9 and TRBJ1-3): DTGVSQNPRHKITKRGQNVTFRCDPISEHNRLYWYRQTLGQGPEFLTYFQNEAQLEKSRLLSDRFSAERPKGSFSTLEIQRTEQGDSAMYLCASSPGQGAGNTIYFGEGSWLTVV.

V and J are TRBV29-1 and TRBJ2-3; 10 bases fit TRBD2. With V trimmed by 6 bases and J by 4 bases, 4 bases remained unmatched. The CDR3 has 13 amino acids. Germline-derived CDR1 and CDR2 are SQVTM and ANQGSEA. In DNA, the CDR3 is TGCAGCGTCAAAGCGGGAGGGGCAGATACGCAGTATTTT. This gives the protein CSVKAGGADTQYF.

The chain combines TRBV5-6 with TRBJ2-5; unclear D gene. The end of the DNA fits TRBJ2-7 better, so the J call may be wrong. Germline values: CDR1 SGHDT, CDR2 YYEEEE. This CDR3 contains 12 residues. In DNA, the CDR3 is TGTGCCAGCAGCTTGGGCGCCTACGAGCAGTACTTC. Translation: CASSLGAYEQYF.

In this sample, this clone turned up a few times. This chain uses TRBV15 with TRBJ2-7; 7 positions match TRBD2. Unmatched junction bases numbered 7, after V lost 0 bases and J lost 2 bases. CDR1 is LNHNV, CDR2 YYDKDF, per germline (reference sequence). This CDR3 is built from 16 residues. The CDR3 protein is CATSRDLGGKAYEQYF. CDR3 coding DNA: TGTGCCACCAGCAGAGATCTGGGGGGGAAAGCCTACGAGCAGTACTTC.

The V call is TRBV5-1, the J call TRBJ2-3; the D gene is possibly TRBD2 (7 bases). Germline CDR1 reads SGHRS; CDR2 reads YFSETQ. V dropped 5 bases and J dropped 0 bases, with 10 bases sitting between them. This CDR3 is built from 14 residues. The CDR3 DNA reads TGCGCCAGCAGGGGCGGGGGCAGCACAGATACGCAGTATTTT. Encoded protein: CASRGGGSTDTQYF.

The rearrangement joins TRBV18 to TRBJ2-3; D is uncertain. CDR1 and CDR2 from the germline V gene are KGHSH and LQKENI. V shed 1 base and J shed 0 bases, with 5 bases lying between them. The CDR3 is made up of 14 amino acids. CDR3 amino acids: CASSPLSSTDTQYF. The CDR3, as DNA: TGTGCCAGCTCACCACTTTCAAGCACAGATACGCAGTATTTT.

This chain connects TRBV4-2 to TRBJ2-7; D gene ambiguous. The CDR3 length is 12 residues. Between the trimmed V and J ends, which lost 6 bases and 6 bases, there was a span of 12 bases. CDR1 is LGHNA, CDR2 YNFKEQ, per germline. CDR3 loop: CASSPGSIEQYF. CDR3 coding DNA: TGTGCCAGCAGTCCCGGGTCGATCGAGCAGTACTTC.

In its sample, this clone was seen once. V usage is TRBV6-6 and J usage is TRBJ2-1, with 12 bases identical to TRBD2. Trimming removed 3 bases from V and 8 bases from J; junction bases left unmatched: 2. Germline CDR1 MNHNY, CDR2 SVGAGI (reference sequence). This CDR3 contains 14 residues. In DNA, the CDR3 is TGTGCCAGCAGTTATCTAGCGGGAGGGGATGAGCAGTTCTTC. Protein: CASSYLAGGDEQFF.

The V gene is TRBV19, the J gene TRBJ2-6; a possible D gene is TRBD2 (5 bases). Per germline, CDR1 LNHDA and CDR2 SQIVND (reference sequence). Trimming shortened V by 3 bases and J by 1 base, and 7 bases separated the two germline ends. There are 15 residues in the CDR3. CDR3 loop: CASSISGSGANVLTF. The CDR3 coding sequence is TGTGCCAGTAGTATCTCGGGGTCTGGGGCCAACGTCCTGACTTTC.

The CDR3, as DNA: TGTGCCAGCAGTTTGGGACTAGCGGGAGTTATCGGGGAGCTGTTTTTT. Protein: CASSLGLAGVIGELFF. The V and J genes are TRBV27 and TRBJ2-2; 14 nucleotides align to TRBD2. This CDR3 contains 16 residues. J was trimmed by 7 bases and V by 3 bases; bases with no gene match: 4. Looked up from germline, CDR1 is MNHEY and CDR2 is SMNVEV (reference sequence).

The V gene is TRBV9, the J gene TRBJ2-1; no firm D call. CDR1 is SGDLS, CDR2 YYNGEE, per germline. V lost 0 bases to trimming and J lost 8 bases, with 18 bases between them. CDR3 size: 16 residues. The CDR3 DNA is TGTGCCAGCAGCGTAGCTAAAGATTGGTCGGTGGATGAGCAGTTCTTC. Encoded protein: CASSVAKDWSVDEQFF.

This clone appeared once. This chain links TRBV5-6 with TRBJ1-2; D perhaps matches TRBD1 (5 bases). The CDR3 loop spans 14 amino acids. Germline V gives CDR1 SGHDT, CDR2 YYEEEE. V lost 4 bases to trimming and J lost 5 bases, with 15 bases between them. The CDR3 coding sequence is TGTGCCAGCAGCGGTGTCAGGGTTGAGTATGGCTACACCTTC. As protein: CASSGVRVEYGYTF. Combining the CDR3 with reference TRBV5-6 and TRBJ1-2 gives the whole variable domain DAGVTQSPTHLIKTRGQQVTLRCSPKSGHDTVSWYQQALGQGPQFIFQYYEEEERQRGNFPDRFSGHQFPNYSSELNVNALLLGDSALYLCASSGVRVEYGYTFGSGTRLTVV.